This T cell receptor beta chain was recovered during a study of regulatory T cells in long-lasting Graves disease. The V gene's germline CDR1 is SEHNR and CDR2 FQNEAQ (reference sequence). The CDR3 sequence is 16 residues long. V lost 2 bases to trimming and J lost 2 bases, with 15 bases between them. Sample time point: newly diagnosed GD, antithyroid drugs for less than 3 months. PBMC-derived RNA was used for the TCR library. There are many counts of this clonotype. Arm-PCR of CDR3 regions and iRepertoire HTBI primers were the basis on which TCR beta libraries were built. TCRdb called the multiplex PCR reads again in MiXCR, with one record for every CDR3 protein. The sample has some 450,000 distinct CDR3 sequences; about a sixth are singletons. This sample was also put to use in a study of T cells in Graves' hyperthyroidism and ophthalmopathy. That work adds: An absence of ophthalmopathy progression within 18 months meant stable Graves' hyperthyroidism. Prediction of ophthalmopathy progression came a median around 6.1 months pre-onset.

The chain carries TRBV7-9 and TRBJ1-1; D is undetermined. The source is a woman aged 30 to 39 with Graves disease. The sample here was peripheral blood mononuclear cells (PBMCs), taken at new diagnosis, from a patient treated with antithyroid drugs. The CDR3 DNA reads TGTGCCAGCAGCTTAAAAGGCGGCAGATCTAACACTGAAGCTTTCTTT. Amino acids: CASSLKGGRSNTEAFF. Complete variable domain (other parts from reference TRBV7-9 and TRBJ1-1): DTGVSQNPRHKITKRGQNVTFRCDPISEHNRLYWYRQTLGQGPEFLTYFQNEAQLEKSRLLSDRFSAERPKGSFSTLEIQRTEQGDSAMYLCASSLKGGRSNTEAFFGQGTRLTVV.